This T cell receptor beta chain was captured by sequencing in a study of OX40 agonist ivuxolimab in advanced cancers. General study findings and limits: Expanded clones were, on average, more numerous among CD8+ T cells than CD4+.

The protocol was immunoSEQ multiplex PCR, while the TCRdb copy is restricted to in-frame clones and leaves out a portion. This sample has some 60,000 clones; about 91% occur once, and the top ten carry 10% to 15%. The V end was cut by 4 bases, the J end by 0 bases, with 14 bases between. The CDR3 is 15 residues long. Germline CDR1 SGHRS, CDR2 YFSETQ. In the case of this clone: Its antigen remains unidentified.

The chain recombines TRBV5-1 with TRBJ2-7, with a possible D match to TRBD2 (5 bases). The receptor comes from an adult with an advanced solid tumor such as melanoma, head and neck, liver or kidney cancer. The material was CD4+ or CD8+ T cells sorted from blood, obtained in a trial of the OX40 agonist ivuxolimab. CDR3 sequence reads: CASSRPGLGSYEQYF. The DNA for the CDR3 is TGCGCCAGCAGCCGGCCGGGGTTAGGCTCCTACGAGCAGTACTTC.